These 28 T cell receptor beta chains were all obtained from the same sample, sequenced in a study of blood T cells in healthy people across ages. The second PCR ran roughly 6 to 11 cycles with a sample-barcoded 5' primer and J-beta primers. TCRdb used MiXCR to reprocess the 5' RACE reads, holding one entry per CDR3 protein. The sample contains some 1.5 million distinct CDR3 sequences, roughly 30% of which appear only once. The sample taken for sequencing was blood. Receptor source: a woman aged 30 to 39 in good health.

This clonotype was counted a few times. The rearrangement joins TRBV5-1 to TRBJ2-5; D unclear. The CDR3 is made up of 14 amino acids. The V gene's germline CDR1 is SGHRS and CDR2 YFSETQ. The V gene lost 2 bases and the J gene lost 5 bases, with 13 bases spanning the gap. CDR3 coding DNA: TGCGCCAGCAGCTTCCCGGGCCCCAGGGAGACCCAGTACTTC. This gives the protein CASSFPGPRETQYF. Full variable domain (missing parts from reference TRBV5-1 and TRBJ2-5): KAGVTQTPRYLIKTRGQQVTLSCSPISGHRSVSWYQQTPGQGLQFLFEYFSETQRNKGNFPGRFSGRQFSNSRSEMNVSTLELGDSALYLCASSFPGPRETQYFGPGTRLLVL.

This clonotype was seen ten or more times. V and J are TRBV9 and TRBJ2-3; D may match TRBD1 or TRBD2 (6 bases each). The CDR3 is 15 amino acids. The ends were cut back, 3 bases at V and 0 bases at J, with 11 bases in the middle. The germline CDR1 and CDR2 sequences are SGDLS and YYNGEE. The CDR3 DNA is TGTGCCAGCAGCGCGACGGGGGCAAGCACAGATACGCAGTATTTT. As protein: CASSATGASTDTQYF.

The chain joins TRBV20-1 to TRBJ2-1, with 8 bases aligning to TRBD1. Germline CDR1 reads DFQATT; CDR2 reads SNEGSKA (reference sequence). The CDR3 spans 15 residues. V lost 5 bases, J lost 8 bases, and 14 bases stayed unmatched. CDR3 coding DNA: TGCAGTGCTTTAAACTACAGGGGGGATAAGGATGAGCAGTTCTTC. Residues: CSALNYRGDKDEQFF.

This clonotype appeared a few times. The V call is TRBV12-3 or TRBV12-4, the J call TRBJ2-5; the D is unclear. CDR3 length: 13 amino acids. With 3 bases removed from V and 2 bases from J, the gap between germline ends came to 7 bases. The CDR3 coding sequence is TGTGCCAGCAGTTTCATTCGTCAAGAGACCCAGTACTTC. The encoded protein is CASSFIRQETQYF.

This clonotype was found a few times. V is TRBV21-1 and J is TRBJ2-7; the tabulated D call, TRBD2, remains unverified against the DNA. TRBV21-1 is given as a pseudogene. The CDR3 contains 16 residues. CDR3 bases: TGTGCCAGCAGCAAACCAGCCATGCTAGCGGTAACCGAGCAGTACTTC. The encoded protein is CASSKPAMLAVTEQYF.

This sequence joins TRBV5-1 and TRBJ2-5; 8 bases map to TRBD1. This CDR3 has 16 amino acids. With 4 bases clipped from V and 4 bases from J, the junction kept 12 bases outside the gene matches. CDR1 is SGHRS, CDR2 YFSETQ, per germline. Written as DNA, the CDR3 is TGCGCCAGCAGCATCTATGGACAGGGTGGCCTAGAGACCCAGTACTTC. Its translation is CASSIYGQGGLETQYF.

The chain joins TRBV28 to TRBJ1-4; 7 bases map to TRBD1. The CDR3 loop spans 15 amino acids. V lost 4 bases, J lost 5 bases, and 7 bases stayed unmatched. The germline CDR1 and CDR2 sequences are MDHEN and SYDVKM. The CDR3 region is CASSSKGGANEKLFF. The CDR3 nucleotides are TGTGCCAGCAGTTCAAAAGGGGGCGCGAATGAAAAACTGTTTTTT.

The genes are TRBV28 and TRBJ2-7; 7 bases are a match to TRBD1. The CDR3 runs to 14 residues. The germline V gene has CDR1 MDHEN and CDR2 SYDVKM. The V and J ends lost 3 bases and 2 bases, in that order; junction bases with no gene match: 4. The CDR3 sequence is CASSFTGEPYEQYF. In DNA form, the CDR3 reads TGTGCCAGCAGTTTTACAGGGGAACCCTACGAGCAGTACTTC.

This clonotype was observed a handful of times. V is TRBV9 and J is TRBJ2-1; TRBD2 aligns across 13 bases. Germline CDR1 reads SGDLS; CDR2 reads YYNGEE. The junction had 10 bases not matched to a gene; V was cut back by 4 bases and J by 0 bases. The CDR3 has 19 residues. The CDR3 region has the DNA TGTGCCAGCAGCCCACGGACTAGCGGGAGCCTGAGCTCCTACAATGAGCAGTTCTTC. It translates to CASSPRTSGSLSSYNEQFF.

This clonotype was detected a few times. The chain recombines TRBV20-1 with TRBJ2-2, with D possibly TRBD1 on 5 matching bases. This CDR3 has 13 amino acids. Trimming stripped 0 bases from V and 7 bases from J, with 9 bases between. The germline CDR1 and CDR2 sequences are DFQATT and SNEGSKA (reference sequence). CDR3 sequence: CSARDQGGGELFF. The DNA of the CDR3 is TGCAGTGCTAGAGACCAGGGTGGCGGGGAGCTGTTTTTT.

V is TRBV30 and J is TRBJ2-3; a weak D match, TRBD1 (6 bases). Germline V CDR1 and CDR2: GTSNPN, SVGIG (reference sequence). V dropped 5 bases and J dropped 0 bases, with 12 bases sitting between them. The CDR3 has 14 residues. The CDR3 reads CAWGRGSSTDTQYF. CDR3 nucleotide sequence: TGTGCCTGGGGCAGGGGTTCTAGCACAGATACGCAGTATTTT. Full variable domain (rest looked up from reference TRBV30 and TRBJ2-3): SQTIHQWPATLVQPVGSPLSLECTVEGTSNPNLYWYRQAAGRGLQLLFYSVGIGQISSEVPQNLSASRPQDRQFILSSKKLLLSDSGFYLCAWGRGSSTDTQYFGPGTRLTVL.

The table lists this clonotype with many counts. The V and J genes are TRBV4-3 and TRBJ2-5; 7 nucleotides agree with TRBD2. Unmatched junction bases numbered 18, after V lost 0 bases and J lost 8 bases. The CDR3 is made up of 18 amino acids. CDR1 and CDR2 from the germline V gene are LGHNA and YSLEER. For the CDR3, the DNA is TGCGCCAGCAGCCAAGAGGCCCGGGGAACGGGAGGTTTAGGAACCCAGTACTTC. It is translated as CASSQEARGTGGLGTQYF.

The J gene is TRBJ1-5, the V gene TRBV2, with D possibly TRBD1 on 5 matching bases. This CDR3 spans 12 amino acids. Between the trimmed V and J ends, which lost 8 bases and 6 bases, there was a span of 11 bases. Germline CDR1 is SNHLY and CDR2 is FYNNEI. CDR3 loop: CASAGASQPQHF. CDR3 in DNA: TGTGCCAGCGCTGGGGCAAGTCAGCCCCAGCATTTT.

The chain is built from TRBV18 and TRBJ1-6; TRBD1 agrees at 7 bases. Germline V gene data show CDR1 as KGHSH and CDR2 as LQKENI. V trimming: 3 bases; J trimming: 8 bases; junction bases outside the gene matches: 1. The CDR3 has 13 amino acids. Here the CDR3 reads CASSPGTDSPLHF. The CDR3 DNA reads as TGTGCCAGCTCACCGGGGACAGATTCACCCCTCCACTTT.

This clonotype was counted between two and nine times. The V and J genes are TRBV29-1 and TRBJ2-5; D may be TRBD1 (6 bases). Germline lookup yields CDR1 SQVTM and CDR2 ANQGSEA. With 0 bases removed from V and 4 bases from J, the gap between germline ends came to 21 bases. The CDR3 spans 17 residues. The CDR3, as DNA: TGCAGCGTTGAAGATGGTGAGCTGGGGGCCCCAGGAGAGACCCAGTACTTC. It codes for CSVEDGELGAPGETQYF.

In its sample, this clonotype was seen many times. The chain couples TRBV20-1 to TRBJ2-6, with TRBD2 matching over 7 bases. Germline CDR1 reads DFQATT; CDR2 reads SNEGSKA (reference sequence). The CDR3 covers 16 residues. Trimming removed 1 base from V and 0 bases from J; junction bases left unmatched: 3. CDR3 coding DNA: TGCAGTGCTAGAGCGGGAGGCTCCTCTGGGGCCAACGTCCTGACTTTC. Its translation is CSARAGGSSGANVLTF.

With regard to this clonotype: A read error may be the cause here, since a much bigger clone is one base away. V is TRBV5-1 and J is TRBJ2-7; D is unresolved. Germline lookup yields CDR1 SGHRS and CDR2 YFSETQ. The CDR3 spans 15 residues. The CDR3 nucleotides are TGCGTCAGCAGCGACCCGAGGACGGGCTCCTACGAGCAGTACTTC. The encoded protein is CVSSDPRTGSYEQYF.

The chain is built from TRBV7-2 and TRBJ2-2, with D perhaps given as TRBD1 or TRBD2 (5 bases each). V shed 1 base and J shed 6 bases, with 21 bases lying between them. CDR1 is SGHTA and CDR2 is FQGNSA in the germline V gene. This CDR3 is built from 18 residues. CDR3 loop: CASSLVDLRPGRAGELFF. CDR3 coding DNA: TGTGCCAGCAGCTTAGTTGATTTGCGACCGGGGCGTGCCGGGGAGCTGTTTTTT. The complete variable domain, with remaining parts taken from reference TRBV7-2 and TRBJ2-2, reads GAGVSQSPSNKVTEKGKDVELRCDPISGHTALYWYRQSLGQGLEFLIYFQGNSAPDKSGLPSDRFSAERTGGSVSTLTIQRTQQEDSAVYLCASSLVDLRPGRAGELFFGEGSRLTVL.

This clonotype was counted a few times. The chain uses TRBV7-2 and TRBJ2-3; 15 nucleotides line up with TRBD2. CDR1 is SGHTA, CDR2 FQGNSA, per germline. The CDR3 has 18 residues. Trimming took 1 base from V and 2 from J; bases not matched to a gene: 4. The CDR3 region is CASSLGGLAGGLTDTQYF. The CDR3 nucleotides are TGTGCCAGCAGCTTAGGAGGACTAGCGGGGGGGCTCACAGATACGCAGTATTTT.

This clonotype was recorded at least ten times. This rearrangement joins TRBV5-1 to TRBJ2-1; D tentatively reads TRBD1 or TRBD2 (5 bases each). The germline V gene has CDR1 SGHRS and CDR2 YFSETQ. The V end was cut by 4 bases, the J end by 5 bases, with 13 bases between. The CDR3 is 14 residues long. The CDR3 reads CASSPPGPHNEQFF. The CDR3 DNA is TGCGCCAGCAGCCCACCGGGACCCCACAATGAGCAGTTCTTC. Drawing the rest from reference TRBV5-1 and TRBJ2-1, the complete variable domain is KAGVTQTPRYLIKTRGQQVTLSCSPISGHRSVSWYQQTPGQGLQFLFEYFSETQRNKGNFPGRFSGRQFSNSRSEMNVSTLELGDSALYLCASSPPGPHNEQFFGPGTRLTVL.

Note on this clonotype: One end of the junction varies from germline; a read error may be responsible. The chain recombines TRBV11-1 with TRBJ2-1; 10 bases map to TRBD2. The CDR3 sequence is 14 residues long. CDR1 and CDR2 from the germline V gene are SGHAT and FQDESV (reference sequence). The CDR3 DNA reads TGTGCCACCAGTCTAGCGGGGGTCTACGATGAGCAGTTCTTC. Its protein product is CATSLAGVYDEQFF. Full variable domain (outside the CDR3, taken from reference TRBV11-1 and TRBJ2-1): EAEVAQSPRYKITEKSQAVAFWCDPISGHATLYWYRQILGQGPELLVQFQDESVVDDSQLPKDRFSAERLKGVDSTLKIQPAELGDSAMYLCATSLAGVYDEQFFGPGTRLTVL.

This clonotype has a handful of counts. The gene calls are TRBV7-9 and TRBJ1-1; D is unclear. This CDR3 comprises 15 residues. Germline CDR1 SEHNR, CDR2 FQNEAQ (reference sequence). Trimming shortened V by 6 bases and J by 1 base, and 15 bases separated the two germline ends. CDR3 nucleotides: TGTGCCAGCAGTCCAACAACGGGAACGAACACTGAAGCTTTCTTT. It is translated as CASSPTTGTNTEAFF. The full variable domain, with the rest looked up from reference TRBV7-9 and TRBJ1-1, is DTGVSQNPRHKITKRGQNVTFRCDPISEHNRLYWYRQTLGQGPEFLTYFQNEAQLEKSRLLSDRFSAERPKGSFSTLEIQRTEQGDSAMYLCASSPTTGTNTEAFFGQGTRLTVV.

This chain connects TRBV18 to TRBJ2-4, with D tentatively TRBD2 (5 bases). The CDR3 is made up of 14 amino acids. The V and J ends lost 6 bases and 13 bases respectively, with 22 bases between them. Germline V lookup: CDR1 KGHSH, CDR2 LQKENI. The CDR3 spells CASSTYSGENEQYF. CDR3 DNA: TGTGCCAGCTCGACTTACTCCGGGGAGAATGAGCAGTACTTC.

This clonotype was seen ten or more times. This chain connects TRBV6-2 or TRBV6-3 to TRBJ2-5; D is perhaps TRBD1 (6 bases). In germline, CDR1 is MNHEY, CDR2 SVGEGT. This CDR3 is built from 13 residues. Trimming took 7 bases from V and 5 from J, leaving 14 bases between them. CDR3 sequence reads: CASNRQAGETQYF. CDR3 DNA sequence: TGTGCCAGCAACCGACAGGCGGGCGAGACCCAGTACTTC.

This clonotype was observed a few times. The chain links TRBV20-1 to TRBJ2-1; D remains unclear. Germline assignment: CDR1 DFQATT and CDR2 SNEGSKA (reference sequence). CDR3 size: 13 residues. Trimming took 7 bases from V and 9 from J, leaving 19 bases between them. CDR3 coding DNA: TGCAGTGTCTCAGCCGCCATGGTAGGTGAGCAGTTCTTC. This codes for CSVSAAMVGEQFF.

V is TRBV29-1 and J is TRBJ2-7; 9 bases agree with TRBD1. The junction had 3 bases not matched to a gene; V was cut back by 4 bases and J by 5 bases. Germline V gene data show CDR1 as SQVTM and CDR2 as ANQGSEA. The CDR3 sequence is 12 residues long. The CDR3 loop is CSVGTGADEQYF. The CDR3 region has the DNA TGCAGCGTTGGGACAGGGGCGGACGAGCAGTACTTC.

This clonotype was recorded many times. V and J are TRBV7-9 and TRBJ2-5; 11 bases map to TRBD2. The DNA end is more similar to TRBJ2-7, so the J call may be wrong. The germline V gene has CDR1 SEHNR and CDR2 FQNEAQ (reference sequence). This CDR3 region has 15 residues. CDR3: CASSPTSGGRNEQYF. For the CDR3, the DNA is TGTGCCAGCAGCCCTACTAGCGGGGGTAGGAACGAGCAGTACTTC.

The V and J genes are TRBV20-1 and TRBJ2-1, with TRBD1 matching over 9 bases. The germline V gene encodes CDR1 DFQATT and CDR2 SNEGSKA (reference sequence). J gave up 0 bases and V 2 bases, and 8 bases lay outside the gene matches. This CDR3 comprises 17 residues. In DNA form, the CDR3 reads TGCAGTGCTAGATCGGGACAGGGTTGGAGCTCCTACAATGAGCAGTTCTTC. Translated, it gives CSARSGQGWSSYNEQFF.